Each of the 30 T cell receptor beta chains below was sequenced from the same sample in a study of T cells after yellow fever vaccination. Using its own MiXCR run on the 5' RACE reads, TCRdb lists one record per CDR3 protein. This sample carries 600,000 to 750,000 distinct CDR3 sequences, more than 9% of them seen once, and the ten largest clones take about 16%. This sample comprised PBMCs, obtained on the day of the yellow fever booster vaccination. Receptor source: a young man who received the YFV17D yellow fever vaccine.

The rearrangement joins TRBV20-1 to TRBJ2-5; D not certain. This CDR3 is built from 11 residues. V was cut by 6 bases and J by 3 bases, with 8 bases left in between. CDR1 DFQATT and CDR2 SNEGSKA come from the germline V gene (reference sequence). CDR3 coding DNA: TGCAGTGCAGCCATCAAAGAGACCCAGTACTTC. It translates to CSAAIKETQYF.

This clonotype showed up just a few times. The chain couples TRBV9 to TRBJ2-1; maybe TRBD2 (7 bases). The V gene's germline CDR1 is SGDLS and CDR2 YYNGEE. The CDR3 length is 16 residues. Trimming left V 4 bases short and J 4 bases short, with 18 bases between. This CDR3 reads CASSPGRGRVYNEQFF. The CDR3 bases are TGTGCCAGCAGCCCTGGGAGGGGGAGGGTTTACAATGAGCAGTTCTTC.

This clonotype was counted only a few times. V is TRBV29-1 and J is TRBJ2-7; 10 bases are shared with TRBD2. CDR1 and CDR2 from the germline V gene are SQVTM and ANQGSEA. This CDR3 is 15 amino acids long. After removal of 1 base from V and 5 bases from J, the junction contained 8 bases not matched to a gene. In DNA, the CDR3 is TGCAGCGTTGAAGTCCAGCGGGAGGGCCGTAACGAGCAGTACTTC. Protein product: CSVEVQREGRNEQYF.

There are many counts of this clonotype. The chain links TRBV4-2 to TRBJ2-3, with 14 bases lining up with TRBD2. Trimming cost V 3 bases and J 5 bases; bases outside gene matches: 10. Germline assignment: CDR1 LGHNA and CDR2 YNFKEQ. The CDR3 spans 18 residues. This CDR3 reads CASSQGSGTSGSVDTQYF. Here the CDR3 DNA reads TGTGCCAGCAGCCAGGGCTCCGGGACTAGCGGGAGTGTAGATACGCAGTATTTT.

This clonotype was seen a few times. This chain's CDR3 is CASSLRQGVTEAFF. The CDR3 DNA sequence: TGTGCCAGCAGTCTCCGACAGGGGGTGACTGAAGCTTTCTTT. The chain employs TRBV28 and TRBJ1-1, with 9 positions matching TRBD1. The V gene end was trimmed by 5 bases and the J gene end by 5 bases; junction bases not matched to a gene: 6. This CDR3 has 14 amino acids. In germline, CDR1 is MDHEN, CDR2 SYDVKM.

This clonotype was counted between two and nine times. The chain combines TRBV20-1 with TRBJ2-7; TRBD2 might be the D (5 bases). The CDR3 contains 14 residues. With 5 bases removed from V and 0 bases from J, the gap between germline ends came to 14 bases. From germline, CDR1 is DFQATT and CDR2 SNEGSKA (reference sequence). CDR3 bases: TGCAGTGCTGTTAAGCCGGGGAGCTCCTACGAGCAGTACTTC. Protein product: CSAVKPGSSYEQYF.

This clonotype is a singleton in its sample. The rearrangement uses TRBV5-5 and TRBJ2-7; 9 bases are a match to TRBD1. Per the germline V gene, CDR1 is SGHKS and CDR2 is YYEKEE (reference sequence). The CDR3 consists of 16 residues. With V trimmed by 3 bases and J by 5 bases, 12 bases remained unmatched. CDR3 DNA: TGTGCCAGCAGCTCATCCTGGGACAGGGAAGGTAACGAGCAGTACTTC. Its translation is CASSSSWDREGNEQYF.

CDR3: CSGSRFRYEQYF. In DNA form, the CDR3 reads TGCAGCGGATCTAGATTTCGCTACGAGCAGTACTTC. The chain has TRBV20-1 and TRBJ2-7; no reliable D call. Germline CDR1 DFQATT, CDR2 SNEGSKA (reference sequence). The CDR3 loop spans 12 amino acids.

This clonotype came up a few times. The V and J genes are TRBV5-5 and TRBJ2-4; D not certain. Between the trimmed V and J ends, which lost 2 bases and 8 bases, there was a span of 5 bases. The germline V gene encodes CDR1 SGHKS and CDR2 YYEKEE (reference sequence). CDR3 length: 11 amino acids. The CDR3 nucleotides are TGTGCCAGCAGCTTTCGGGACATTCAGTACTTC. It yields the protein CASSFRDIQYF.

This clonotype was seen more than once but under ten times. This rearrangement joins TRBV12-3 or TRBV12-4 to TRBJ1-1; unclear D gene. The CDR3 sequence is 12 residues long. V was cut by 7 bases and J by 4 bases, with 10 bases left in between. The CDR3 region has the DNA TGTGCCAGCACTGTAATAGGCACTGAAGCTTTCTTT. Translated: CASTVIGTEAFF.

The table lists this clonotype with a few counts. The V gene is TRBV7-2, the J gene TRBJ2-7; D is ambiguous. The V gene lost 0 bases and the J gene lost 7 bases, with 4 bases spanning the gap. Germline V gives CDR1 SGHTA, CDR2 FQGNSA. CDR3 length equals 11 residues. The CDR3 DNA is TGTGCCAGCAGCTTAGCTGCGGAGCAGTACTTC. Translating gives CASSLAAEQYF.

This chain joins TRBV12-3 or TRBV12-4 and TRBJ2-7; 8 bases line up with TRBD1. This CDR3 is 15 amino acids long. V dropped 5 bases and J dropped 6; count of bases not matched to a gene: 12. Here the CDR3 reads CASSPTRQGRSEQYF. CDR3 nucleotide sequence: TGTGCCAGCAGTCCGACCCGACAGGGGAGGTCCGAGCAGTACTTC.

The chain carries TRBV20-1 and TRBJ2-7, with a tentative D call TRBD1 (6 bases). Germline loops: CDR1 DFQATT, CDR2 SNEGSKA (reference sequence). The CDR3 is 12 amino acids. Trimming removed 6 bases at V and 3 bases at J, with 12 bases between. CDR3 nucleotides: TGCAGTGCAAGACAGGTTAACTACGAGCAGTACTTC. As protein: CSARQVNYEQYF.

This clonotype was counted only a few times. The rearrangement uses TRBV9 and TRBJ2-7; 9 bases agree with TRBD2. The V segment lost 0 bases and the J segment 3 bases; nucleotides outside the gene matches: 13. Germline V gives CDR1 SGDLS, CDR2 YYNGEE. CDR3 size: 18 residues. The CDR3 nucleotides are TGTGCCAGCAGCGTAGATACGGCTAGCGGGGCCCTTCGCTACGAGCAGTACTTC. This translates into CASSVDTASGALRYEQYF.

V gene TRBV5-4 combines with J gene TRBJ2-3; 9 bases align to TRBD2. Germline trimming cut 5 bases from V and 2 bases from J; bases unmatched to any gene: 3. There are 14 residues in the CDR3. CDR1 is SGHNT and CDR2 is YYREEE in the germline V gene (reference sequence). The CDR3 spells CASRTSGDTDTQYF. The DNA of the CDR3 is TGTGCCAGCAGGACTAGCGGAGACACAGATACGCAGTATTTT.

This clonotype was picked up a small number of times. The V and J genes are TRBV6-6 and TRBJ1-1, with D unclear. The V end lost 10 bases, the J end lost 0 bases, and 9 bases lay between the germline ends. Germline V gene lookup returns CDR1 MNHNY and CDR2 SVGAGI (reference sequence). The CDR3 totals 12 residues. The CDR3 is CATCGLNTEAFF. The CDR3 DNA reads as TGTGCCACCTGTGGGCTGAACACTGAAGCTTTCTTT.

This clonotype occurred a few times. The chain combines TRBV7-2 with TRBJ2-7, with D possibly being TRBD2 (7 bases). Trimming shortened V by 4 bases and J by 6 bases, and 19 bases separated the two germline ends. Per germline, CDR1 SGHTA and CDR2 FQGNSA. There are 15 residues in the CDR3. The CDR3 sequence: CASSSGGGGSGEQYF. DNA of the CDR3: TGTGCCAGCAGCTCCGGCGGGGGCGGGAGTGGCGAGCAGTACTTC.

The J gene is TRBJ1-5, the V gene TRBV19; D ambiguous. The ends were cut back, 6 bases at V and 4 bases at J, with 19 bases in the middle. The germline CDR1 and CDR2 sequences are LNHDA and SQIVND (reference sequence). This CDR3 spans 16 amino acids. The CDR3 reads CASSAERQNFNQPQHF. CDR3 DNA sequence: TGTGCCAGTAGCGCAGAGAGGCAAAACTTTAATCAGCCCCAGCATTTT.

This clonotype came up a few times. This chain connects TRBV6-1 to TRBJ1-1; no reliable D call. CDR1 and CDR2 (germline): MNHNS, SASEGT. CDR3 length: 14 residues. Trimming shortened V by 5 bases and J by 1 base, and 11 bases separated the two germline ends. The CDR3 bases are TGTGCCAGCAGTCCCCGGACGAGGAACACTGAAGCTTTCTTT. This translates into CASSPRTRNTEAFF.

This chain uses TRBV24-1 with TRBJ2-3; D may be TRBD2 (6 bases). Trimming pared 4 bases from V and 4 bases from J, leaving 20 bases between. The CDR3 runs to 17 residues. The germline V gene has CDR1 KGHDR and CDR2 SFDVKD. CDR3 DNA: TGTGCCACCAGTGACAGCGGCCGGTACGGGAGCCCAGATACGCAGTATTTT. Protein product: CATSDSGRYGSPDTQYF.

V and J are TRBV29-1 and TRBJ2-3; a possible D gene is TRBD2 (7 bases). Germline lookup yields CDR1 SQVTM and CDR2 ANQGSEA. V was clipped by 4 bases and J by 5 bases, with 13 bases between them. The CDR3 totals 13 residues. The chain's CDR3 is CSVGRGPGDTQYF. The CDR3 DNA is TGCAGCGTTGGGCGGGGGCCCGGAGATACGCAGTATTTT.

This rearrangement joins TRBV6-2 or TRBV6-3 to TRBJ2-6, with TRBD2 identical over 8 bases. Germline V gene lookup returns CDR1 MNHEY and CDR2 SVGEGT. Trimming took 11 bases from V and 13 from J; bases not matched to a gene: 7. The CDR3 is made up of 11 amino acids. The CDR3 protein is CAGGGPRVLTF. CDR3 bases: TGTGCCGGCGGGGGGCCGAGAGTCCTGACTTTC.

The chain links TRBV7-9 to TRBJ2-7; 11 nucleotides line up with TRBD2. This CDR3 region has 15 residues. Germline values: CDR1 SEHNR, CDR2 FQNEAQ (reference sequence). The junction had 4 bases not matched to a gene; V was cut back by 4 bases and J by 2 bases. Written as DNA, the CDR3 is TGTGCCAGCAGCTACGGGACTAGCGGCCCCTACGAGCAGTACTTC. This sequence encodes CASSYGTSGPYEQYF.

The chain combines TRBV4-3 with TRBJ2-2; the match to TRBD1 covers 9 bases. Germline lookup yields CDR1 LGHNA and CDR2 YSLEER. The CDR3 has 15 residues. J gave up 4 bases and V 1 base, and 1 base lay outside the gene matches. The CDR3 region has the DNA TGCGCCAGCAGCCAAGGACAGGGGGGCACCGGGGAGCTGTTTTTT. Amino acids: CASSQGQGGTGELFF.

The chain employs TRBV28 and TRBJ2-7; D gene ambiguous. This CDR3 has 11 amino acids. Germline CDR1 reads MDHEN; CDR2 reads SYDVKM. Trimming removed 5 bases from V and 7 bases from J, with 9 bases in between. The CDR3 bases are TGTGCCAGCAGTCTGAATGCGGAGCAGTACTTC. Protein sequence: CASSLNAEQYF. The whole variable domain, remainder taken from reference TRBV28 and TRBJ2-7, is DVKVTQSSRYLVKRTGEKVFLECVQDMDHENMFWYRQDPGLGLRLIYFSYDVKMKEKGDIPEGYSVSREKKERFSLILESASTNQTSMYLCASSLNAEQYFGPGTRLTVT.

This chain uses TRBV29-1 with TRBJ1-1; 7 nucleotides agree with TRBD1. Germline V gene data show CDR1 as SQVTM and CDR2 as ANQGSEA. Losses at the gene ends were 4 bases for V and 4 bases for J; bases not matched to a gene: 12. CDR3 length: 15 amino acids. The CDR3 coding sequence is TGCAGCGTTGGGTACACAGGGGTTTTGGGCACTGAAGCTTTCTTT. Its translation is CSVGYTGVLGTEAFF.

The rearrangement joins TRBV5-5 to TRBJ2-1; 11 nucleotides align to TRBD2. Looked up from germline, CDR1 is SGHKS and CDR2 is YYEKEE (reference sequence). The junction had 5 bases not matched to a gene; V was cut back by 6 bases and J by 3 bases. There are 15 residues in the CDR3. This chain's CDR3 is CASTKTSGNYNEQFF. The CDR3 DNA sequence: TGTGCCAGCACCAAGACTAGCGGGAACTACAATGAGCAGTTCTTC. Full variable domain (outside the CDR3, taken from reference TRBV5-5 and TRBJ2-1): DAGVTQSPTHLIKTRGQQVTLRCSPISGHKSVSWYQQVLGQGPQFIFQYYEKEERGRGNFPDRFSARQFPNYSSELNVNALLLGDSALYLCASTKTSGNYNEQFFGPGTRLTVL.

The chain links TRBV29-1 to TRBJ2-3; 9 bases match TRBD2. Germline CDR1 and CDR2: SQVTM and ANQGSEA. The CDR3 spans 14 residues. The V and J ends lost 2 bases and 1 base, in that order; junction bases with no gene match: 1. CDR3 amino acids: CSVESSGGTDTQYF. The CDR3 DNA reads as TGCAGCGTTGAATCTAGCGGGGGCACAGATACGCAGTATTTT.

This chain connects TRBV18 to TRBJ2-7; 8 bases align to TRBD1. Germline values: CDR1 KGHSH, CDR2 LQKENI. V shed 5 bases and J 6 bases; nucleotides not matched to a gene: 9. The length of the CDR3 is 14 residues. CDR3 in DNA: TGTGCCAGCTCAGGCAGGGGGCTATCGGGCGAGCAGTACTTC. Protein product: CASSGRGLSGEQYF.

The chain carries TRBV5-6 and TRBJ2-3; D gene unclear. Germline V gene sequence: CDR1 SGHDT, CDR2 YYEEEE. CDR3 size: 15 residues. V was shortened by 0 bases and J by 0 bases, with 8 bases between the two germline ends. CDR3 sequence reads: CASSLVPVSTDTQYF. The CDR3, as DNA: TGTGCCAGCAGCTTGGTTCCCGTTAGCACAGATACGCAGTATTTT.